This T cell receptor beta chain comes out of a study of OX40 agonist ivuxolimab in advanced cancers. A remark on this clone: Antigen specificity is unknown.

The assay was immunoSEQ multiplex PCR, and TCRdb's table has in-frame clones only and misses some. The table includes around 40,000 clones, approximately 84% detected once. Study outcomes and limitations: The investigators did not determine what antigen specificity the expanded peripheral T cells had.

This CDR3 is 15 amino acids long. V was shortened by 4 bases and J by 0 bases, with 12 bases between the two germline ends. CDR1 is LGHNA, CDR2 YSLEER, per germline. The sequence came from an adult with an advanced solid tumor such as melanoma, head and neck, liver or kidney cancer. The material sequenced was CD4+ or CD8+ T cells sorted from blood, taken in a trial of the OX40 agonist ivuxolimab. V is TRBV4-3 and J is TRBJ1-2; D possibly corresponds to TRBD1 (6 bases). The CDR3: CASSRAGTTNYGYTF. In nucleotides, the CDR3 is TGCGCCAGCAGCCGGGCGGGGACAACTAACTATGGCTACACCTTC.